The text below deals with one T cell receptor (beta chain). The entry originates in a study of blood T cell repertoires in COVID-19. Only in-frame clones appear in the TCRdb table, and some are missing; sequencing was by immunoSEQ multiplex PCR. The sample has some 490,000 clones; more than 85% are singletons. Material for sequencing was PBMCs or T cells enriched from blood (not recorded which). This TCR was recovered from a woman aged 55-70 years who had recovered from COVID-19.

The CDR3 is CASTGEGRRSEKLFF. The CDR3 DNA reads as TGTGCCAGCACCGGGGAGGGACGGAGGAGTGAAAAACTGTTTTTT. The J gene is TRBJ1-4, the V gene TRBV2, with D perhaps matching TRBD1 (5 bases). Germline V gene lookup returns CDR1 SNHLY and CDR2 FYNNEI. The CDR3 runs to 15 residues. Between the trimmed V and J ends, which lost 7 bases and 7 bases, there was a span of 19 bases.